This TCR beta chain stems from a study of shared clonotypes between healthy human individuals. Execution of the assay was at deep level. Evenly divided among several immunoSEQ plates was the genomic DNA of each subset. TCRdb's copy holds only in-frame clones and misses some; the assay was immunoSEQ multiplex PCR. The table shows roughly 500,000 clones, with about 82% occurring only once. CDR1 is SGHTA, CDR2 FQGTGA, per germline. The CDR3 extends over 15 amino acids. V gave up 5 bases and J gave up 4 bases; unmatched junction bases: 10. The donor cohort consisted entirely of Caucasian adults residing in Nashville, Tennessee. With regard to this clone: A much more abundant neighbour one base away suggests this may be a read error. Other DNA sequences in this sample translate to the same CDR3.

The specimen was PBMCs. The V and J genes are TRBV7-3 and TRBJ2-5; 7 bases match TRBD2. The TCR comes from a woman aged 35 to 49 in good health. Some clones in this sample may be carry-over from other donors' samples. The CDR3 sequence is CASSPRLAGAETQYF. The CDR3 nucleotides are TGTGCCAGCAGCCCCCGACTAGCAGGAGCAGAGACCCAGTACTTC. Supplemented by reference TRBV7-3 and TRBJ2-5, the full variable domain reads GAGVSQTPSNKVTEKGKYVELRCDPISGHTALYWYRQSLGQGPEFLIYFQGTGAADDSGLPNDRFFAVRPEGSVSTLKIQRTERGDSAVYLCASSPRLAGAETQYFGPGTRLLVL.